These T cell receptor beta chains were read from a single sample in a study of blood T cell repertoires in COVID-19. TCRdb's copy holds only in-frame clones and misses some; the assay was immunoSEQ multiplex PCR. The data show around 260,000 clones, over 75% seen once. Sequencing was performed on peripheral blood. The receptors were sampled from a human donor in a cohort sampled during active COVID-19. The CDR3 runs from the conserved cysteine through the conserved F or W. The D gene is left open where the match is weak. Clone size is stated in some rows and not others, as once, few, many or a class when expanded.

TRBV5-1	.	.	TRBJ2-3	TGCGCCAGCAGCCCGAGGAGCACTCGCACAGATACGCAGTATTTT	CASSPRSTRTDTQYF
TRBV3-1/TRBV3-2	.	TRBD1	TRBJ2-1	TGTGCCAGCAGGGACAGGGGAGTCCGCAATGAGCAGTTCTTC	CASRDRGVRNEQFF
TRBV7-9	once	.	TRBJ2-5	TGTGCCAGCAGCCCGACAGAGACCCCCCAAGAGACCCAGTACTTC	CASSPTETPQETQYF
TRBV5-6	.	.	TRBJ2-2	TGTGCCAGCAGCCGCCAGGTGGGGGAGCTGTTTTTT	CASSRQVGELFF
TRBV5-6	.	.	TRBJ1-1	TGTGCCAGCAGCGCTGGAGACAGGACAAACACTGAAGCTTTCTTT	CASSAGDRTNTEAFF
TRBV5-8	.	.	TRBJ1-5	TGTGCCAGCAGCTTTCACGGCCACGGACAGAATCAGCCCCAGCATTTT	CASSFHGHGQNQPQHF
TRBV28	.	TRBD1	TRBJ1-1	TGTGCCAGCAGTTCCCCCCCGGGACAGGGGGAAACTGAAGCTTTCTTT	CASSSPPGQGETEAFF
TRBV5-4	.	TRBD2	TRBJ2-1	TGTGCCAGCAGCTTGGGACTAGCGGATGGCCTGAGGCAGTTCTTC	CASSLGLADGLRQFF
TRBV28	.	.	TRBJ2-7	TGTGCCAGCAGTCCCCAATTGCGGAGGGAGTACTTC	CASSPQLRREYF
TRBV27	.	TRBD1	TRBJ2-2	TGTGCCAGCAGAGGGAGACAGGGAATCTCCGGGGAGCTGTTTTTT	CASRGRQGISGELFF
TRBV19	.	TRBD1	TRBJ1-1	TGTGCCAGTAAGGACAGGAGGTTGACTGAAGCTTTCTTT	CASKDRRLTEAFF
TRBV18	.	.	TRBJ1-5	TGTGCCAGCTCCCGAGGCACCAATCAGCCCCAGCATTTT	CASSRGTNQPQHF
TRBV11-2	.	TRBD2	TRBJ2-7	TGTGCCAGCGGTCCAGCGGGAACCTACGAGCAGTACTTC	CASGPAGTYEQYF
TRBV9	.	TRBD2	TRBJ2-1	TGTGCCAGCAGCCACCCGAGCGGGGCCTACAATGAGCAGTTCTTC	CASSHPSGAYNEQFF
TRBV11-2	.	.	TRBJ2-7	TGTGCCAGCAGCCTACTAGGGTACGAGCAGTACTTC	CASSLLGYEQYF
TRBV14	few	.	TRBJ2-3	TGTGCCAGCAGCCAACTTGGGTTGGAGCATGCGCAGTATTTT	CASSQLGLEHAQYF
TRBV6-6	few	.	TRBJ1-6	TGTGCCAGCAGTTACTCAAAGACCACAGCCCTCCACTTT	CASSYSKTTALHF
TRBV18	.	TRBD1	TRBJ1-4	TGTGCCAGCTCACGGGGACAGCTTAATGAAAAACTGTTTTTT	CASSRGQLNEKLFF
TRBV15	.	.	TRBJ2-5	TGTGCCACCAGCAGCCCCACCGGGGAGACCCAGTACTTC	CATSSPTGETQYF
TRBV29-1	few	.	TRBJ2-3	TGCAGCGCAAAAGAGACGAGGGCCACAGATACGCAGTATTTT	CSAKETRATDTQYF
TRBV9	.	.	TRBJ1-1	TGTGCCAGCAGCACCCCATCAGGGTCCTCCACTGAAGCTTTCTTT	CASSTPSGSSTEAFF
TRBV6-4	.	TRBD1	TRBJ2-6	TGTGCCAGCGATCAATCCAGGGGGCAGCTTGGGGCCAACGTCCTGACTTTC	CASDQSRGQLGANVLTF
TRBV10-1	.	TRBD1	TRBJ2-3	TGCGCCAGCATTGGACAGGGGCGCACAGATACGCAGTATTTT	CASIGQGRTDTQYF
TRBV3-1/TRBV3-2	.	.	TRBJ2-7	TGTGCCAGCAGCTTTGGGCCGGCCTACGAGCAGTACTTC	CASSFGPAYEQYF
TRBV6-5	.	.	TRBJ1-1	TGTGCCAGCAGTTCGGGTGACAGGTCGGGAGCTTTCTTT	CASSSGDRSGAFF
TRBV19	.	.	TRBJ2-5	TGTGCCAGTAGTATAGGACCGGGGGAAGAGACCCAGTACTTC	CASSIGPGEETQYF